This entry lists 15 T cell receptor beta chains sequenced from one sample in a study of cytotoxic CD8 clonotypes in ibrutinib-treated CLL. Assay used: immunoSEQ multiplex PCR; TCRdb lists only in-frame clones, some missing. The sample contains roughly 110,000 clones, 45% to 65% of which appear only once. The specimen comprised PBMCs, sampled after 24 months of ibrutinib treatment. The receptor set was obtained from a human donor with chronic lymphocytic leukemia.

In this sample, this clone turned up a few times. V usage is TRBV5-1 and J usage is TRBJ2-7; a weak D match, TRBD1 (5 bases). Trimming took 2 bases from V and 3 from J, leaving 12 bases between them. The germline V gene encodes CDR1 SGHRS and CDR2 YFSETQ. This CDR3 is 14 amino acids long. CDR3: CASSLDSSNYEQYF. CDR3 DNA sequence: TGCGCCAGCAGCTTAGACAGCTCGAACTACGAGCAGTACTTC. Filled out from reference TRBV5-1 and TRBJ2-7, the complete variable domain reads KAGVTQTPRYLIKTRGQQVTLSCSPISGHRSVSWYQQTPGQGLQFLFEYFSETQRNKGNFPGRFSGRQFSNSRSEMNVSTLELGDSALYLCASSLDSSNYEQYFGPGTRLTVT.

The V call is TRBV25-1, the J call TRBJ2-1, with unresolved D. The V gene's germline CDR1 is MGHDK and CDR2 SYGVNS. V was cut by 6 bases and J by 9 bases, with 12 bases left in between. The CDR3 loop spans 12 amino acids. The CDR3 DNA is TGTGCCAGCAGACCCACCTGGGGTGAGCAGTTCTTC. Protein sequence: CASRPTWGEQFF.

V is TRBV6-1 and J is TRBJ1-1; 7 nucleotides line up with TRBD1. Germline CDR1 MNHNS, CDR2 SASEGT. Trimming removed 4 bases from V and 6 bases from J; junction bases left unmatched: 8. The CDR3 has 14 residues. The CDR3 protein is CASSATGVGSEAFF. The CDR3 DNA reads TGTGCCAGCAGTGCTACAGGGGTAGGCTCTGAAGCTTTCTTT.

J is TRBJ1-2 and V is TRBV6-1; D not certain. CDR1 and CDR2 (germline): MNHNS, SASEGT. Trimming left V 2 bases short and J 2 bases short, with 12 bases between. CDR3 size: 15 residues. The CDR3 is CASSEMMDFNYGYTF. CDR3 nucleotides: TGTGCCAGCAGTGAAATGATGGACTTCAACTATGGCTACACCTTC.

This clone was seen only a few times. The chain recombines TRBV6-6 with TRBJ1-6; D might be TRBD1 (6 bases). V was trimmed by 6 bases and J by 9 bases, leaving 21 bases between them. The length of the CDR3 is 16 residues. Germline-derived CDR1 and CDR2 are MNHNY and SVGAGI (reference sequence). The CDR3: CASRGGGQGAGSPLHF. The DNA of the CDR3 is TGTGCCAGCAGAGGGGGGGGACAAGGAGCGGGTTCACCCCTCCACTTT.

CDR3 nucleotide sequence: TGTGCCAGCTCCCTATCTTCAGATTCCACCTACGAGCAGTACTTC. Protein: CASSLSSDSTYEQYF. This chain links TRBV18 with TRBJ2-7; D unclear. The CDR3 contains 15 residues. V lost 6 bases and J 2 bases, leaving 17 bases between the germline ends. Germline CDR1 KGHSH, CDR2 LQKENI.

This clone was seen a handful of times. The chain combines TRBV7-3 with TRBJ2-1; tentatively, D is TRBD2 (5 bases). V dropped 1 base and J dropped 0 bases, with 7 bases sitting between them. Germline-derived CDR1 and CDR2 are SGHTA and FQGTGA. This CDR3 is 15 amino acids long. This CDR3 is CASSLIGNSYNEQFF. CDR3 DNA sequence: TGTGCCAGCAGCTTAATCGGGAACTCCTACAATGAGCAGTTCTTC.

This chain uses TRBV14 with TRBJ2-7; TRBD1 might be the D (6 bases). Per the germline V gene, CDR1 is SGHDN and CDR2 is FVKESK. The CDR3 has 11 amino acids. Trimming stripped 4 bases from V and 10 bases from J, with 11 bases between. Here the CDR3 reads CASSRGQQQYF. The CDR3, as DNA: TGTGCCAGCAGCCGAGGACAGCAACAGTACTTC. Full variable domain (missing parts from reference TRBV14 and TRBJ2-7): EAGVTQFPSHSVIEKGQTVTLRCDPISGHDNLYWYRRVMGKEIKFLLHFVKESKQDESGMPNNRFLAERTGGTYSTLKVQPAELEDSGVYFCASSRGQQQYFGPGTRLTVT.

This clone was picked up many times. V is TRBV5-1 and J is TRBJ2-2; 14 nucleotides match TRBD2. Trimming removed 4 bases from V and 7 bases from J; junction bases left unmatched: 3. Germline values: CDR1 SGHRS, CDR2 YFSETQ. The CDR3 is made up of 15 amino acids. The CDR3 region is CASSGTSGGFGELFF. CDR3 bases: TGCGCCAGCAGCGGGACTAGCGGGGGTTTCGGGGAGCTGTTTTTT.

The CDR3 region is CASSPLAPPNTGELFF. The CDR3 nucleotides read TGTGCCAGCAGCCCCCTGGCGCCACCGAACACCGGGGAGCTGTTTTTT. The rearrangement links TRBV9 to TRBJ2-2; the D is unclear. The ends were cut back, 4 bases at V and 0 bases at J, with 13 bases in the middle. The CDR3 totals 16 residues. Germline CDR1 reads SGDLS; CDR2 reads YYNGEE.

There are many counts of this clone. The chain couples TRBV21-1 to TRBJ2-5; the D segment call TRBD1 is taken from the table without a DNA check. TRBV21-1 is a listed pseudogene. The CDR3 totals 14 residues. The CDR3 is CASSKGQGKETQYF. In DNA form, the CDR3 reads TGTGCCAGCAGCAAGGGACAAGGGAAAGAGACCCAGTACTTC.

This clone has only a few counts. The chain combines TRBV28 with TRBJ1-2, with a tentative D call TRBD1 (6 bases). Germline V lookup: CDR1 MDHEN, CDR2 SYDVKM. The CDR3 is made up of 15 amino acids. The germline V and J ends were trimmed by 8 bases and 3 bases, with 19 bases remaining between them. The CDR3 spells CASRTQQGGDYGYTF. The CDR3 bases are TGTGCCAGCCGCACCCAACAGGGTGGTGACTATGGCTACACCTTC.

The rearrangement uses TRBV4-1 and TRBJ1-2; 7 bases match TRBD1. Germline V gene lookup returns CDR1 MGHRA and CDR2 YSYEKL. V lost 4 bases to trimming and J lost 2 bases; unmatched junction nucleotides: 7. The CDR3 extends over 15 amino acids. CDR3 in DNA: TGCGCCAGCAGCCGTCCTGACAGGGCGAACTATGGCTACACCTTC. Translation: CASSRPDRANYGYTF.

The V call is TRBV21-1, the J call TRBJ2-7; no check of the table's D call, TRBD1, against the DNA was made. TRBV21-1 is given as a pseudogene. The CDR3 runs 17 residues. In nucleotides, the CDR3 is TGTGCCAGCACCCGGGACAGGGCAACCCTAGAGAAGCACGAGCAGTACTTC. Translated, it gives CASTRDRATLEKHEQYF.

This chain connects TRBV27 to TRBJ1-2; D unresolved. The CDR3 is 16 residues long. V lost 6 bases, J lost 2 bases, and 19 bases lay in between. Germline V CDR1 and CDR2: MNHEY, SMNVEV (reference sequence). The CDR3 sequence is CASSPSGSRANYGYTF. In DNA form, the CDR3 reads TGTGCCAGCAGCCCTTCAGGTTCAAGGGCGAACTATGGCTACACCTTC.